Presented here are 9 T cell receptor beta chains from one specimen sequenced in a study of blood T cell repertoires in COVID-19. Profiled with immunoSEQ multiplex PCR; TCRdb holds only in-frame clones, not every one. Here the sample spans 52,000 or so clones, roughly 79% being singletons. The sequenced material came from peripheral blood. The receptors here all came from a human donor in a cohort sampled during active COVID-19.

The chain carries TRBV19 and TRBJ1-2; D is possibly TRBD1 (5 bases). Germline V lookup: CDR1 LNHDA, CDR2 SQIVND (reference sequence). This CDR3 is built from 15 residues. Trimming left V 5 bases short and J 0 bases short, with 13 bases between. The CDR3 DNA reads TGTGCCAGTAGTGGCAGGGTCGAAGCTAACTATGGCTACACCTTC. It codes for CASSGRVEANYGYTF.

This clone was counted only a few times. The chain recombines TRBV19 with TRBJ2-3; D might be TRBD1 (5 bases). Germline V gene data show CDR1 as LNHDA and CDR2 as SQIVND (reference sequence). V dropped 7 bases and J dropped 0 bases, with 17 bases sitting between them. The CDR3 is 16 amino acids. CDR3 bases: TGTGCCAGTACCTCCGGGCGCAGGGCCAGCACAGATACGCAGTATTTT. Translating it yields CASTSGRRASTDTQYF.

The J gene is TRBJ2-7, the V gene TRBV5-5; maybe TRBD1 (5 bases). CDR3 length equals 15 residues. Germline CDR1 reads SGHKS; CDR2 reads YYEKEE (reference sequence). The V and J ends lost 2 bases and 0 bases respectively, with 12 bases between them. The chain's CDR3 is CASSFIGQGSYEQYF. In DNA, the CDR3 is TGTGCCAGCAGCTTTATAGGACAAGGCTCCTACGAGCAGTACTTC.

The V call is TRBV6-6, the J call TRBJ2-7, with 11 nucleotides matching TRBD2. The CDR3 spans 14 residues. The germline CDR1 and CDR2 sequences are MNHNY and SVGAGI (reference sequence). The V and J ends lost 3 bases and 4 bases, in that order; junction bases with no gene match: 2. Here the CDR3 reads CASSYIAGGYEQYF. Written as DNA, the CDR3 is TGTGCCAGCAGTTATATAGCGGGAGGGTACGAGCAGTACTTC.

The chain joins TRBV28 to TRBJ2-7; D perhaps matches TRBD1 (6 bases). This CDR3 spans 12 amino acids. V was trimmed by 2 bases and J by 5 bases, leaving 7 bases between them. CDR1 is MDHEN and CDR2 is SYDVKM in the germline V gene. The CDR3, as DNA: TGTGCCAGCAGTTTACCAGGGGACGAGCAGTACTTC. Its protein product is CASSLPGDEQYF.

The J gene is TRBJ1-4, the V gene TRBV19; D is undetermined. Germline values: CDR1 LNHDA, CDR2 SQIVND (reference sequence). The CDR3 length is 15 residues. V was shortened by 0 bases and J by 3 bases, with 8 bases between the two germline ends. The CDR3 sequence: CASSIDVASNEKLFF. The CDR3 DNA reads as TGTGCCAGTAGTATAGACGTAGCGTCTAATGAAAAACTGTTTTTT.

V gene TRBV4-2 combines with J gene TRBJ1-3; D unresolved. Between the trimmed V and J ends, which lost 1 base and 0 bases, there was a span of 10 bases. This CDR3 spans 16 amino acids. The germline V gene has CDR1 LGHNA and CDR2 YNFKEQ. The CDR3 DNA reads as TGTGCCAGCAGCCAAGGTCCACCGAGCTCTGGAAACACCATATATTTT. Translation gives CASSQGPPSSGNTIYF.

The rearrangement joins TRBV10-2 to TRBJ2-7; TRBD2 is a possible D gene (7 bases). Germline loops: CDR1 WSHSY, CDR2 SAAADI. The CDR3 spans 13 residues. Trimming shortened V by 6 bases and J by 3 bases, and 12 bases separated the two germline ends. CDR3 in DNA: TGCGCCAGCAGAGGGGGGGATTTCTACGAGCAGTACTTC. Translated, it gives CASRGGDFYEQYF.

The chain employs TRBV6-2 or TRBV6-3 and TRBJ2-3; 8 nucleotides align to TRBD2. The CDR3 covers 16 residues. J lost 0 bases, V lost 3 bases, and 5 bases had no gene match. CDR1 and CDR2 from the germline V gene are MNHEY and SVGEGT. The chain's CDR3 is CASSYPAGGSTDTQYF. The DNA of the CDR3 is TGTGCCAGCAGTTATCCGGCGGGAGGTAGCACAGATACGCAGTATTTT.